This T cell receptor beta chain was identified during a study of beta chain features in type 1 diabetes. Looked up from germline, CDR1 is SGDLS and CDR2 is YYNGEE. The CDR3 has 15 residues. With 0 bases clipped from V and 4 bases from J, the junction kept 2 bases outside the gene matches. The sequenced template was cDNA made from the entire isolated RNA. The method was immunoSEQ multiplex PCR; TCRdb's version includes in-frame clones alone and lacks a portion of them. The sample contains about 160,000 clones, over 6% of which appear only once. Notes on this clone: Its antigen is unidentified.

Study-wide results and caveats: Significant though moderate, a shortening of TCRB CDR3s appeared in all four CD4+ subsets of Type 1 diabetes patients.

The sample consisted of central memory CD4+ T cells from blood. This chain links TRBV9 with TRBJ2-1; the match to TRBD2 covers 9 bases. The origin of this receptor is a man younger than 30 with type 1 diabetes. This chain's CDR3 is CASSVGSGRYNEQFF. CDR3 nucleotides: TGTGCCAGCAGCGTAGGTAGCGGGAGATACAATGAGCAGTTCTTC.